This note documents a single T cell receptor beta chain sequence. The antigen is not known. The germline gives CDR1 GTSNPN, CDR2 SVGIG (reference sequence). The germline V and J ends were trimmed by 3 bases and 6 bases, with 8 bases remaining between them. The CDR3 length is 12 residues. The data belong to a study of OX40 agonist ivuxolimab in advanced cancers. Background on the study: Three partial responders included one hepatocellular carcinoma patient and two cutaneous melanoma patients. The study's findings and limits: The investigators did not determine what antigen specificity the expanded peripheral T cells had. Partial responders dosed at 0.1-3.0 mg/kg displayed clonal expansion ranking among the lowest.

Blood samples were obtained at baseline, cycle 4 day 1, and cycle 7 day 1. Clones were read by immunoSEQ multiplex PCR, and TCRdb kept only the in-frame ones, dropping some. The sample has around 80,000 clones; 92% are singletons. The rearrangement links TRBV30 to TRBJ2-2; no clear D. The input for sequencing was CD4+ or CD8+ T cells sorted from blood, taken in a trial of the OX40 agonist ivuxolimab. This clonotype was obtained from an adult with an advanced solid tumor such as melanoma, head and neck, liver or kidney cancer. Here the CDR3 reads CAWSPEPGELFF. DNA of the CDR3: TGTGCCTGGAGCCCCGAGCCCGGGGAGCTGTTTTTT. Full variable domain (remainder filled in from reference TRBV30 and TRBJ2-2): SQTIHQWPATLVQPVGSPLSLECTVEGTSNPNLYWYRQAAGRGLQLLFYSVGIGQISSEVPQNLSASRPQDRQFILSSKKLLLSDSGFYLCAWSPEPGELFFGEGSRLTVL.